This T cell receptor (beta chain) stems from a study of shared clonotypes between healthy human individuals. V was clipped by 3 bases and J by 4 bases; unmatched bases: 8. The CDR3 spans 17 residues. The germline V gene encodes CDR1 SGHVS and CDR2 FNYEAQ. This table comes from immunoSEQ multiplex PCR, and its TCRdb copy is limited to in-frame clones, with some not included. The sample carries roughly 2,500,000 clones, roughly 93% recorded once. The chain uses TRBV7-6 and TRBJ2-5; 13 bases line up with TRBD2. The sample taken for sequencing was naive CD4+ T cells from PBMCs. As to subset: CD45RA+ positively selected. The receptor was isolated from a man aged 18 to 30 in good health. Some clones in this sample may be carry-over from other donors' samples. The CDR3 reads CASSFGAGLAGRETQYF. DNA for the CDR3: TGTGCCAGCAGCTTCGGGGCGGGACTAGCGGGACGAGAGACCCAGTACTTC.